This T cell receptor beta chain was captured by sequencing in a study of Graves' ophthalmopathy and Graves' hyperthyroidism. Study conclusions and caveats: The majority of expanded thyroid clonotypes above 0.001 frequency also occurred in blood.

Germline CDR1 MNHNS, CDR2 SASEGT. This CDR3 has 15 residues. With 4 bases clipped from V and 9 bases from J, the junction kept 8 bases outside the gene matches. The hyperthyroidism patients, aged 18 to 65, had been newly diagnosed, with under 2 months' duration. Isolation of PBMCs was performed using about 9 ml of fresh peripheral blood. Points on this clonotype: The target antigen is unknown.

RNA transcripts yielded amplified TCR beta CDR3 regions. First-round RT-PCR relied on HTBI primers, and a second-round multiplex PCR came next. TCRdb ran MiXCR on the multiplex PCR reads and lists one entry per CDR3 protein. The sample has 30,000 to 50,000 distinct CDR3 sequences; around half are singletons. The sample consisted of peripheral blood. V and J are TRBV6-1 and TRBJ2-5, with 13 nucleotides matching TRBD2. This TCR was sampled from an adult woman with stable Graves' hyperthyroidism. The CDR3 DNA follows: TGTGCCAGCAGTGCCGGACTAGCGGGAGTTGGGGCCCAGTACTTC. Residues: CASSAGLAGVGAQYF.